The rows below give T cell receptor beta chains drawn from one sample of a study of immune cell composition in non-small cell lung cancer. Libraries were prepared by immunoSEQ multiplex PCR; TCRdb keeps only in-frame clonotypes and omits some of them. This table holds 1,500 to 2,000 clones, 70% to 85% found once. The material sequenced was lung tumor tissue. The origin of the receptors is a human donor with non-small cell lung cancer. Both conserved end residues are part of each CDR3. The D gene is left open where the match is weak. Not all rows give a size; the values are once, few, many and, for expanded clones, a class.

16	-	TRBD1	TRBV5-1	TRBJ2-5	TGCGCCAGCAGCTTGGTTGGGACAGACCACCAAGAGACCCAGTACTTC	CASSLVGTDHQETQYF
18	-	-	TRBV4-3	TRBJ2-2	TGCGCCAGCAGCCAGCCCCATGGACCCAGGGGGAACACCGGGGAGCTGTTTTTT	CASSQPHGPRGNTGELFF
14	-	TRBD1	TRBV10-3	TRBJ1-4	TGTGCCATCAGCCTGACAGGGGTAAATGAAAAACTGTTTTTT	CAISLTGVNEKLFF
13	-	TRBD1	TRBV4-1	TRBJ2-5	TGCGCCAGCAGCCCCCAGGGGGAGGAGACCCAGTACTTC	CASSPQGEETQYF
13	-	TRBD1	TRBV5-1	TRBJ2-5	TGCGCCAGCAGCGGACAGGGTTTTGTGACCCAGTACTTC	CASSGQGFVTQYF
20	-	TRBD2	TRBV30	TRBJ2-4	TGTGCCTGCTGGACCCTATCCGGGACTAGCGGGAGTCGGCAACAAAACATTCAGTACTTC	CACWTLSGTSGSRQQNIQYF
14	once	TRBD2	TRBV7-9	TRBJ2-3	TGTGCCAGCAGCTTTAGCGGGGGAGCAGATACGCAGTATTTT	CASSFSGGADTQYF
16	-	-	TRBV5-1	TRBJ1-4	TGCGCCAGCAGCACCGTCCACAGGGTAGCTAATGAAAAACTGTTTTTT	CASSTVHRVANEKLFF
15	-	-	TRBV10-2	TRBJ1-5	TGCGCCAGCAGCGCCCCAGGGGTAGTCAATCAGCCCCAGCATTTT	CASSAPGVVNQPQHF
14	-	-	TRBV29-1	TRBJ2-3	TGCAGCGTTGAAAAGGACAGTGGCACAGATACGCAGTATTTT	CSVEKDSGTDTQYF
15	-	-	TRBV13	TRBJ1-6	TGTGCCAGCAGCCTCCAGGGACTTAGGAATTCACCCCTCCACTTT	CASSLQGLRNSPLHF
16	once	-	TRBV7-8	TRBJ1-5	TGTGCCAGCAGCTTAGGACAGGCAAGCCCCAATCAGCCCCAGCATTTT	CASSLGQASPNQPQHF
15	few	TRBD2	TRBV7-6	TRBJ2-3	TGTGCCAGCAGGCCTACTAGCGGGGGCACAGATACGCAGTATTTT	CASRPTSGGTDTQYF
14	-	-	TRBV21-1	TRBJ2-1	TGTGCCAGCAGGGAGGCTAGCGGGAGGGCTGAGCAGTTCTTC	CASREASGRAEQFF
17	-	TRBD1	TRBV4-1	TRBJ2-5	TGCGCCAGCAGCCCACCGGGACAGGGGGCTAGCGGGGAGACCCAGTACTTC	CASSPPGQGASGETQYF
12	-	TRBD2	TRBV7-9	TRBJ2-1	TGTGCCAGCAGCCAATTAGGGACTAGTACGTTCTTC	CASSQLGTSTFF
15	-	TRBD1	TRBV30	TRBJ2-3	TGTGCCTGGAGTAAAGGGACAGGGCGGGGAGATACGCAGTATTTT	CAWSKGTGRGDTQYF
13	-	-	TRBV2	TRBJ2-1	TGTGCCACAGGGGGGCAGATCTCCAATGAGCAGTTCTTC	CATGGQISNEQFF
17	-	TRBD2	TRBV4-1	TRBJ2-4	TGCGCCAGCAGCCAAGACCGGGAGGGCCCGGCCAAAAACATTCAGTACTTC	CASSQDREGPAKNIQYF
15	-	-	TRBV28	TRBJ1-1	TGTGCCAGCATTCTTCCGGGACACCAGAACACTGAAGCTTTCTTT	CASILPGHQNTEAFF
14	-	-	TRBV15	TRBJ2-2	TGTGCGACCCGGGCGGGACGGAACACCGGGGAGCTGTTTTTT	CATRAGRNTGELFF
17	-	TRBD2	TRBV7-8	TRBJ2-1	TGTGCCAGCAGCTTAGCGGGGCTAGCGGGAGTTGTGAATGAGCAGTTCTTC	CASSLAGLAGVVNEQFF
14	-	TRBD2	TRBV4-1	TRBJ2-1	TGCGCCAGCAGCGGACTCGGGAGGGCTAGTGAGCAGTTCTTC	CASSGLGRASEQFF
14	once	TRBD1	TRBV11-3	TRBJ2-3	TGTGCCAGCAGCGACAGGGGGCTTGCAGATACGCAGTATTTT	CASSDRGLADTQYF
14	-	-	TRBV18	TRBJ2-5	TGTGCCAGCTCACCCACTGCGGACCGGGGTACCCAGTACTTC	CASSPTADRGTQYF
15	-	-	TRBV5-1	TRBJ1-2	TGCGCCAGCAGCTTGCAAACAGGGAACGATTATGGCTACACCTTC	CASSLQTGNDYGYTF
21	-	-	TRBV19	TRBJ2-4	-	CASSLFRARGTLEGSKNIQYF
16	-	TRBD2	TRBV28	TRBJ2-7	TGTGCCAGCAGTTTCTCATGGGTCCAGCGGGGCTACGAGCAGTACTTC	CASSFSWVQRGYEQYF
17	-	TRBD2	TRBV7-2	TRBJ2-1	TGTGCCAGCAGCTTAGCAACTTCTAGCGGGAGGGCCAATGAGCAGTTCTTC	CASSLATSSGRANEQFF
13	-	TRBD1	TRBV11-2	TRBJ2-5	TGTGCCAGCAGAGGACAGGGTCGGGAGACCCAGTACTTC	CASRGQGRETQYF
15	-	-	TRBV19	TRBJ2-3	TGTGCCAGTAGTATAGATCTTAGCGGAGGGGATACGCAGTATTTT	CASSIDLSGGDTQYF
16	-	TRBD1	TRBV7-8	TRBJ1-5	TGTGCCAGCAGCTTAGGGACAGGGGGAAGCAATCAGCCCCAGCATTTT	CASSLGTGGSNQPQHF
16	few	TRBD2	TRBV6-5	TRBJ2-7	TGTGCCAGCAGTTACTCTACTAGCGGGAGGGCCTACGAGCAGTACTTC	CASSYSTSGRAYEQYF
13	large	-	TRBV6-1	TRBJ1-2	TGTGCCAGCAGTGCAGGGGCTAACTATGGCTACACCTTC	CASSAGANYGYTF
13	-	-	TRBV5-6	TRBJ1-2	TGTGCCAGCAGCTTGGACGGGAGCAGTGGCTACACCTTC	CASSLDGSSGYTF
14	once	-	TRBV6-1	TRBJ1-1	TGTGCCAGCACCCCGGGAGCGGGTCGCACTGAAGCTTTCTTT	CASTPGAGRTEAFF
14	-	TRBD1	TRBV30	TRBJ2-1	TGTGCCTGGGCAGCAGGGGGCCCAGACAATGAGCAGTTCTTC	CAWAAGGPDNEQFF
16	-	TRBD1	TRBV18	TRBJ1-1	TGTGCCAGCTCACCTCAGGCAGGGGGCCTGAACACTGAAGCTTTCTTT	CASSPQAGGLNTEAFF
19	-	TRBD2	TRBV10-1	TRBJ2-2	TGCGCCAGCAGTGAGGGGGGACTAGCGGGAACCCCGAACACCGGGGAGCTGTTTTTT	CASSEGGLAGTPNTGELFF
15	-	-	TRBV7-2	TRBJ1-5	TGTGCCAGCAGCTTCGGGGGGGCCAGCAATCAGCCCCAGCATTTT	CASSFGGASNQPQHF
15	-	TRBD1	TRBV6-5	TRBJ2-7	TGTGCCAGCAGTTATTCGACAGGGAGCTCCTACGAGCAGTACTTC	CASSYSTGSSYEQYF